The entry below describes one T cell receptor (beta chain). Its antigen is not known. Sequencing used immunoSEQ multiplex PCR; TCRdb keeps in-frame clones, though not all of them. The sample records roughly 36,000 clones, 75% to 90% being singletons. These data come from a study of graft-versus-host responses after intestinal transplantation. Study summary: Recipients got multivisceral, liver-intestinal, or isolated intestinal transplants.

Study-wide points: Allografts carried high graft-versus-host to host-versus-graft clonal ratios in patients having graft-donor T cell macrochimerism.

The V and J ends lost 2 bases and 2 bases respectively, with 10 bases between them. Germline V CDR1 and CDR2: MNHNS, SASEGT. The CDR3 loop spans 14 amino acids. Source: PBMCs, taken about 38 months after transplant. This chain joins TRBV6-1 and TRBJ2-7; tentative D call: TRBD1 (5 bases). The sequence was collected from a human patient who received an intestinal transplant, so some T cells may come from the graft donor. The CDR3 nucleotides are TGTGCCAGCAGTGAACAGGGTCCCACCTACGAGCAGTACTTC. This translates into CASSEQGPTYEQYF.